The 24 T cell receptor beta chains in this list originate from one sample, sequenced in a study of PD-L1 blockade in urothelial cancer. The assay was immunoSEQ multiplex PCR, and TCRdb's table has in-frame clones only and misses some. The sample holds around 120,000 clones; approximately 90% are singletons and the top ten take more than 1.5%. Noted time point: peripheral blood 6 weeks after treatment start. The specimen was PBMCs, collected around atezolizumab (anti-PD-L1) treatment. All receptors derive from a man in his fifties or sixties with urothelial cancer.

Written as DNA, the CDR3 is TGTGCCAGCAGCTTGGGGCAGAGAAATAATTCACCCCTCCACTTT. It codes for CASSLGQRNNSPLHF. The chain combines TRBV7-2 with TRBJ1-6, with a tentative D call TRBD1 (5 bases). V shed 3 bases and J shed 5 bases, with 11 bases lying between them. CDR1 is SGHTA, CDR2 FQGNSA, per germline. This CDR3 has 15 amino acids.

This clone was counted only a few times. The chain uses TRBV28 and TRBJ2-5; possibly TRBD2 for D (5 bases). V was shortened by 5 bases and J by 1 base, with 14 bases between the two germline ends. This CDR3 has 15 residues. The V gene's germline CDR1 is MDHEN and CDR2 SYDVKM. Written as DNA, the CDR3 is TGTGCCAGCAGTCGATTTGACTATATCCAAGAGACCCAGTACTTC. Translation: CASSRFDYIQETQYF. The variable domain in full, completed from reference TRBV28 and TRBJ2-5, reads DVKVTQSSRYLVKRTGEKVFLECVQDMDHENMFWYRQDPGLGLRLIYFSYDVKMKEKGDIPEGYSVSREKKERFSLILESASTNQTSMYLCASSRFDYIQETQYFGPGTRLLVL.

This CDR3 is CASRLAGDNEQFF. The CDR3 DNA follows: TGTGCCAGCAGGCTAGCGGGAGACAATGAGCAGTTCTTC. V is TRBV2 and J is TRBJ2-1, with 10 bases lining up with TRBD2. The CDR3 spans 13 residues. The V gene's germline CDR1 is SNHLY and CDR2 FYNNEI. Trimming took 6 bases from V and 5 from J; bases not matched to a gene: 1.

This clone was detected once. CDR3 bases: TGTGCCAGCAGTTTGGTGGGGGGAACTTCACCCCTCCACTTT. Translation: CASSLVGGTSPLHF. V usage is TRBV28 and J usage is TRBJ1-6, with a possible D match to TRBD1 (5 bases). Trimming removed 3 bases at V and 9 bases at J, with 12 bases between. This CDR3 is built from 14 residues. The germline V gene has CDR1 MDHEN and CDR2 SYDVKM.

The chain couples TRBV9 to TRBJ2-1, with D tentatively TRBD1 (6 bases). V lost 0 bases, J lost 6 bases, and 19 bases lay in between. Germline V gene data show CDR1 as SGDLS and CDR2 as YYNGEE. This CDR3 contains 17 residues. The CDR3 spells CASSVGIGVGGPNEQFF. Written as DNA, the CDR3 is TGTGCCAGCAGCGTAGGAATAGGGGTTGGGGGCCCCAATGAGCAGTTCTTC.

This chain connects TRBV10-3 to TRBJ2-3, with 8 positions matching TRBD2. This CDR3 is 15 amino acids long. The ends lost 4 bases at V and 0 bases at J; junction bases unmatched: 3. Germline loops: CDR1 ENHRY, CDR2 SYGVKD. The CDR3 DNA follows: TGTGCCATCAGTGGTAAGCGGGGGAGCACAGATACGCAGTATTTT. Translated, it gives CAISGKRGSTDTQYF.

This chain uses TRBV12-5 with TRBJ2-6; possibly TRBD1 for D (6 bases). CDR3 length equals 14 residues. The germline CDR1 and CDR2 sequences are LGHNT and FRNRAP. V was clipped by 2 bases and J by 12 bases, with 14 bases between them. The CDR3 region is CASGLTATGSVLTF. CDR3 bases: TGTGCTAGTGGTTTGACGGCAACAGGGAGCGTCCTGACTTTC.

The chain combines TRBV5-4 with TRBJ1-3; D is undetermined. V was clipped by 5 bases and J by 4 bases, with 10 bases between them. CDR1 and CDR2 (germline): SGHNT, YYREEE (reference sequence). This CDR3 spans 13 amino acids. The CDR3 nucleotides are TGTGCCAGCAGTTTTGGCAGGGGAAACACCATATATTTT. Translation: CASSFGRGNTIYF.

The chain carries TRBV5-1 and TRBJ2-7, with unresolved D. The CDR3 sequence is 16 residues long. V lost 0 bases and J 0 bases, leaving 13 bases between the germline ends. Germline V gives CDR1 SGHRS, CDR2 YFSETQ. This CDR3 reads CASSLGRTVSSYEQYF. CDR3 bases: TGCGCCAGCAGCTTGGGACGAACAGTGAGCTCCTACGAGCAGTACTTC.

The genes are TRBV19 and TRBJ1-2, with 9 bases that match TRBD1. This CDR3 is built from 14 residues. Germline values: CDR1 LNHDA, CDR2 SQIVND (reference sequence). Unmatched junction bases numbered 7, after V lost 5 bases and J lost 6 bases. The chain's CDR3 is CASSPRDRVDGYTF. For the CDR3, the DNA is TGTGCCAGTAGTCCCCGGGACAGGGTGGATGGCTACACCTTC.

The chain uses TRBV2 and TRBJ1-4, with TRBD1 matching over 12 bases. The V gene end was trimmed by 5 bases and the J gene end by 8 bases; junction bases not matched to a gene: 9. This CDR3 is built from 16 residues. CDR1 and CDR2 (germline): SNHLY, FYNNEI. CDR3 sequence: CASSLQGQGAREKLFF. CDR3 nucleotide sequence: TGTGCCAGCAGTCTCCAGGGACAGGGGGCGCGCGAAAAACTGTTTTTT.

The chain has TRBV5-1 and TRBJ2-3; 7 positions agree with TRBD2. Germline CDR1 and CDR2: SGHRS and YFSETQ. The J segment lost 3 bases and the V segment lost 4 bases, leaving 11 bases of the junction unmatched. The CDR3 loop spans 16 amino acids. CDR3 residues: CASSISAGAGTDTQYF. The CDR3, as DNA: TGCGCCAGCAGCATTAGCGCGGGAGCTGGGACAGATACGCAGTATTTT.

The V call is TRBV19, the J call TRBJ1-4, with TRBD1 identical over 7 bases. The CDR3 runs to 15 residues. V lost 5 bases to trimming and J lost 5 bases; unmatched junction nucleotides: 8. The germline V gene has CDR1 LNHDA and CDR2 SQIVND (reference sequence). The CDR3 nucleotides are TGTGCCAGTAGTCCACTACAGGGGTTGAATGAAAAACTGTTTTTT. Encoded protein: CASSPLQGLNEKLFF.

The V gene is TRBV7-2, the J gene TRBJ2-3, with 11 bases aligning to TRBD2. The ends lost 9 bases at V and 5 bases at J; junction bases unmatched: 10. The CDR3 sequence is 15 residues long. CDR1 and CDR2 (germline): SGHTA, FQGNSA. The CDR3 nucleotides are TGTGCCAGTTCCTTAGCGGGGGGGCAAGTAGATACGCAGTATTTT. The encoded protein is CASSLAGGQVDTQYF.

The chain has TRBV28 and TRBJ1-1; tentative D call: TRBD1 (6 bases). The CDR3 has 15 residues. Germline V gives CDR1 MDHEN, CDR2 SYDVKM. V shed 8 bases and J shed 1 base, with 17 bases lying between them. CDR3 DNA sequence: TGTGCCAGCCGCGTTGCGGGGGGCCGGAACACTGAAGCTTTCTTT. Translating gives CASRVAGGRNTEAFF.

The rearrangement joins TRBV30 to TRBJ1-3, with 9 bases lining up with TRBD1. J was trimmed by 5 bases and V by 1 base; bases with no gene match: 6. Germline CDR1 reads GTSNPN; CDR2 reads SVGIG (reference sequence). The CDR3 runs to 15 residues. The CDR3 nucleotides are TGTGCCTGGAGTGACGAGGGGACAGGGAGAAACACCATATATTTT. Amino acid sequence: CAWSDEGTGRNTIYF.

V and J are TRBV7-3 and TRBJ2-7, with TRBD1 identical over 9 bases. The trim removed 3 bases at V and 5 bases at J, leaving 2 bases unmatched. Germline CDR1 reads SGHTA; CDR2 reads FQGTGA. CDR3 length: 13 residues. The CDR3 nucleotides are TGTGCCAGCAGCTTTCGGGACAGGGACGAGCAGTACTTC. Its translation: CASSFRDRDEQYF.

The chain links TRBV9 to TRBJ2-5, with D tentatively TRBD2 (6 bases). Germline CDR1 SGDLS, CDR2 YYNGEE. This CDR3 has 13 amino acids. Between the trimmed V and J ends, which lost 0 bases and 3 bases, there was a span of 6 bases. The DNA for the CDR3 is TGTGCCAGCAGCGTAGCGGGGGAAGAGACCCAGTACTTC. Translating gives CASSVAGEETQYF.

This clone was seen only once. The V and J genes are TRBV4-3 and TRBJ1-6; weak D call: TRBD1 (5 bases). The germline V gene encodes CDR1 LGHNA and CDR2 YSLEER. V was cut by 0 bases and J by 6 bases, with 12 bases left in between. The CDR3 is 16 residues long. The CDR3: CASSQDVGGGNSPLHF. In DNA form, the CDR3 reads TGCGCCAGCAGCCAAGATGTGGGGGGGGGTAATTCACCCCTCCACTTT.

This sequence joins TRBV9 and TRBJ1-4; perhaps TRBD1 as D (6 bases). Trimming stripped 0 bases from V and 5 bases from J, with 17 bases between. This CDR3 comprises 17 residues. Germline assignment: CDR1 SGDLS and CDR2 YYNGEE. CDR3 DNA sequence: TGTGCCAGCAGCGTAGGAGGCGGACAGAATGCAAATGAAAAACTGTTTTTT. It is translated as CASSVGGGQNANEKLFF. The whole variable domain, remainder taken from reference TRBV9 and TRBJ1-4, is DSGVTQTPKHLITATGQRVTLRCSPRSGDLSVYWYQQSLDQGLQFLIQYYNGEERAKGNILERFSAQQFPDLHSELNLSSLELGDSALYFCASSVGGGQNANEKLFFGSGTQLSVL.

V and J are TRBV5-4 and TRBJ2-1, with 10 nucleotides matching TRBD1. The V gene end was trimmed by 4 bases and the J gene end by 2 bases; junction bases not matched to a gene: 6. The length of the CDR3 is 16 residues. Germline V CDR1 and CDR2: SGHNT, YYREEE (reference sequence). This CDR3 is CASSKPGQGTYNEQFF. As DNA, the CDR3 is TGTGCCAGCAGCAAGCCGGGACAGGGGACCTACAATGAGCAGTTCTTC.

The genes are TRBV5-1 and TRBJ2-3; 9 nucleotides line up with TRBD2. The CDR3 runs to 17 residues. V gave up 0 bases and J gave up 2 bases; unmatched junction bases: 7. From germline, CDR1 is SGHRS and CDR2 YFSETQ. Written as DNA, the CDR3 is TGCGCCAGCAGCTTGGCCAGGGGCGGGGGGGTCACAGATACGCAGTATTTT. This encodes CASSLARGGGVTDTQYF.

The CDR3, as DNA: TGCGCCAGCAGCCCGGAGGGACAGGGAACACCGCACTCTGGGGCCAACGTCCTGACTTTC. It specifies CASSPEGQGTPHSGANVLTF. V and J are TRBV5-1 and TRBJ2-6, with TRBD1 matching over 9 bases. The CDR3 is 20 residues long. V gave up 4 bases and J gave up 0 bases; unmatched junction bases: 14. CDR1 SGHRS and CDR2 YFSETQ come from the germline V gene.

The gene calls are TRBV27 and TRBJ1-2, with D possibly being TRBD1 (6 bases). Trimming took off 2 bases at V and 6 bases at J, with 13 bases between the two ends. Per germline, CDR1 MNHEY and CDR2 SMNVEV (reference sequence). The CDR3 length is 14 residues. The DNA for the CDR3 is TGTGCCAGCAGTTTAAACAGGGCCGGGGATGGCTACACCTTC. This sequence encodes CASSLNRAGDGYTF.